Presented here are 27 T cell receptor beta chains from one specimen sequenced in a study of tumor-infiltrating lymphocytes in oesophageal squamous cell carcinoma (dated by TCRdb to 2015 to 2016). Libraries were made using PCR. Data came from an Illumina HiSeq 2000. The public reads were quality trimmed at Q25 with fastp and then assembled into clones with MiXCR by TCRdb, keeping productive beta chains. For every CDR3 protein sequence, its rows merge into one entry that carries the most common genes and DNA. The sample table lists about 14,000 distinct CDR3 sequences, 45% to 55% of them with a count of one. The ten largest clones represent around 44% of the sample. Sequences were obtained from blood. Every receptor here comes from a male donor with esophageal squamous cell carcinoma.

Judged by abundance, this clonotype is medium-sized. The J gene is TRBJ2-5, the V gene TRBV28, with D possibly matching TRBD2 (6 bases). CDR1 MDHEN and CDR2 SYDVKM come from the germline V gene. Trimming removed 1 base from V and 6 bases from J, with 15 bases in between. CDR3 size: 15 residues. The CDR3 nucleotides are TGTGCCAGCAGTTTATCTCGCGGGACCAAGAAGACCCAGTACTTC. This translates into CASSLSRGTKKTQYF.

This clonotype was picked up one time. The chain has TRBV6-6 and TRBJ1-5; TRBD1 aligns across 9 bases. Germline-derived CDR1 and CDR2 are MNHNY and SVGAGI (reference sequence). V lost 0 bases to trimming and J lost 4 bases; unmatched junction nucleotides: 1. The CDR3 is 15 residues long. CDR3: CASSYSGTGNQPQHF. CDR3 coding DNA: TGTGCCAGCAGTTACTCGGGGACAGGGAATCAGCCCCAGCATTTT.

This clonotype was seen a few times. The rearrangement joins TRBV7-8 to TRBJ2-5; TRBD1 or TRBD2 may be the D gene (5 bases each). Germline CDR1 is SGHVS and CDR2 is FQNEAQ. The CDR3 is made up of 17 amino acids. Trimming removed 0 bases at V and 1 base at J, with 15 bases between. Written as DNA, the CDR3 is TGTGCCAGCAGCTTAGCGGTCAATTCAGGGAGCCAAGAGACCCAGTACTTC. Translating it yields CASSLAVNSGSQETQYF.

This clonotype was counted a single time. Sequence at one end of the junction differs from germline and may be a read error. The rearrangement links TRBV7-6 to TRBJ1-2; D call uncertain. The CDR3 contains 10 residues. Germline CDR1 is SGHVS and CDR2 is FNYEAQ. CDR3 bases: TGTGCTAGCATAATCAATGGCTACACCTTC. Amino acid sequence: CASIINGYTF.

This clonotype has more than one count but fewer than ten. Relative to the germline gene, one junction end is altered; a read error may explain this. The chain carries TRBV7-2 and TRBJ2-3, with 12 bases fitting TRBD2. Per germline, CDR1 SGHTA and CDR2 FQGNSA. The CDR3 has 17 residues. CDR3 sequence: CASSGGLAGGNTGELYF. The CDR3 DNA sequence: TGTGCCAGCAGTGGGGGCCTAGCGGGAGGGAACACCGGGGAGCTGTACTTC.

This clonotype was seen many times. The CDR3 sequence: CASSVEVSNTDTQYF. For the CDR3, the DNA is TGTGCCAGCAGTGTCGAAGTGTCGAACACAGATACGCAGTATTTT. The chain combines TRBV6-4 with TRBJ2-3; D not certain. This CDR3 is 15 amino acids long. The V end lost 4 bases, the J end lost 2 bases, and 13 bases lay between the germline ends. Germline V gene sequence: CDR1 MRHNA, CDR2 SNTAGT.

The gene calls are TRBV7-3 and TRBJ2-1, with a possible D match to TRBD2 (5 bases). The J call is doubtful: the DNA matches TRBJ2-7 better. The CDR3 covers 14 residues. Per the germline V gene, CDR1 is SGHTA and CDR2 is FQGTGA. The CDR3 nucleotides are TGTGCCAGCAGCCCCGATCGGACTTACAATGAGCAGTACTTC. Translated, it gives CASSPDRTYNEQYF.

The chain employs TRBV7-3 and TRBJ2-5, with D hard to call. CDR3 length: 16 amino acids. V lost 2 bases, J lost 2 bases, and 15 bases lay in between. Germline lookup yields CDR1 SGHTA and CDR2 FQGTGA. Here the CDR3 reads CASSLSRPSPQETQYF. In DNA, the CDR3 is TGTGCCAGCAGCTTATCGAGACCGTCCCCTCAAGAGACCCAGTACTTC.

In this sample, this clonotype turned up many times. The chain couples TRBV11-3 to TRBJ1-3; D is unclear. The CDR3 spans 13 residues. Germline lookup yields CDR1 SGHNT and CDR2 YENEEA. The V end lost 8 bases, the J end lost 0 bases, and 8 bases lay between the germline ends. The DNA for the CDR3 is TGTGCCAGCCGGGAAGACTCTGGAAACACCATATATTTT. Its protein product is CASREDSGNTIYF. The full variable domain, with the rest looked up from reference TRBV11-3 and TRBJ1-3, is EAGVVQSPRYKIIEKKQPVAFWCNPISGHNTLYWYLQNLGQGPELLIRYENEEAVDDSQLPKDRFSAERLKGVDSTLKIQPAELGDSAVYLCASREDSGNTIYFGEGSWLTVV.

This chain uses TRBV7-3 with TRBJ2-1; 8 nucleotides agree with TRBD2. Germline trimming cut 5 bases from V and 8 bases from J; bases unmatched to any gene: 5. Germline V gene lookup returns CDR1 SGHTA and CDR2 FQGTGA. CDR3 length equals 13 residues. CDR3 nucleotides: TGTGCCAGCAGCCGGGGGGGCGTCTATGAGCAGTTCTTC. Translating gives CASSRGGVYEQFF.

This clonotype was found many times. The chain uses TRBV7-3 and TRBJ2-1; the match to TRBD2 covers 8 bases. This CDR3 region has 16 residues. The V gene end was trimmed by 0 bases and the J gene end by 3 bases; junction bases not matched to a gene: 4. Germline values: CDR1 SGHTA, CDR2 FQGTGA. The CDR3 loop is CASSLTWLAGYNEQFF. Here the CDR3 DNA reads TGTGCCAGCAGCTTAACGTGGCTAGCGGGCTACAATGAGCAGTTCTTC.

The chain carries TRBV5-4 and TRBJ2-3; D is ambiguous. The assigned J gene may be wrong: the sequence end matches TRBJ2-5 better. From germline, CDR1 is SGHNT and CDR2 YYREEE (reference sequence). The CDR3 spans 15 residues. Here the CDR3 reads CASSLRLGGRETQYF. Here the CDR3 DNA reads TGTGCCAGCAGCTTGCGCCTCGGTGGCAGGGAGACCCAGTACTTC.

The chain links TRBV6-1 to TRBJ2-5; D is undetermined. The CDR3 length is 18 residues. Between the trimmed V and J ends, which lost 0 bases and 11 bases, there was a span of 28 bases. The germline CDR1 and CDR2 sequences are MNHNS and SASEGT. CDR3 nucleotide sequence: TGTGCCAGCAGTGAAGCAGGTATAGGGCTAAGCTCCTACAATGAGCAGTACTTC. This encodes CASSEAGIGLSSYNEQYF.

This clonotype was seen many times. A much larger clone lies one base from this, so it may be a read error. The V and J genes are TRBV24-1 and TRBJ2-5, with 8 bases matching TRBD1. This CDR3 is built from 17 residues. CDR1 and CDR2 from the germline V gene are KGHDR and SFDVKD. Trimming cost V 6 bases and J 11 bases; bases outside gene matches: 22. This CDR3 is CATSPSPGTGSYNEQYF. CDR3 bases: TGTGCCACCAGTCCTTCCCCCGGGACAGGCTCCTACAATGAGCAGTACTTC.

This clonotype was seen many times. The chain is built from TRBV27 and TRBJ2-1; no definite D call. Trimming removed 6 bases from V and 4 bases from J, with 10 bases in between. The CDR3 is 13 amino acids. CDR1 and CDR2 from the germline V gene are MNHEY and SMNVEV (reference sequence). The CDR3 nucleotides are TGTGCCAGCAGAACCGACATTTACAATGAGCAGTTCTTC. It specifies CASRTDIYNEQFF.

The chain has TRBV7-6 and TRBJ2-5, with D possibly TRBD2 on 6 matching bases. In germline, CDR1 is SGHVS, CDR2 FNYEAQ. The CDR3 has 14 residues. Trimming took off 6 bases at V and 0 bases at J, with 11 bases between the two ends. The chain's CDR3 is CASSYRDYQETQYF. The CDR3 DNA follows: TGTGCCAGCAGTTACCGGGACTACCAAGAGACCCAGTACTTC. Using reference TRBV7-6 and TRBJ2-5 for the parts outside the CDR3, the full variable domain is GAGVSQSPRYKVTKRGQDVALRCDPISGHVSLYWYRQALGQGPEFLTYFNYEAQQDKSGLPNDRFSAERPEGSISTLTIQRTEQRDSAMYRCASSYRDYQETQYFGPGTRLLVL.

V and J are TRBV28 and TRBJ1-5; D call uncertain. V was trimmed by 2 bases and J by 3 bases, leaving 8 bases between them. CDR3 size: 14 residues. Germline lookup yields CDR1 MDHEN and CDR2 SYDVKM. CDR3 residues: CASSLQRDNQPQHF. Here the CDR3 DNA reads TGTGCCAGCAGTTTACAACGGGACAATCAGCCCCAGCATTTT.

The gene calls are TRBV10-1 and TRBJ2-5; 7 bases are a match to TRBD1. The DNA end lines up better with TRBJ2-1; the J call may be wrong. In germline, CDR1 is WNHNN, CDR2 SYGVQD (reference sequence). This CDR3 is 13 amino acids long. In DNA form, the CDR3 reads TGCGCCAGCAGTGATGCAGGGGGCAATGAGCAGTTCTTC. This codes for CASSDAGGNEQFF.

Here the CDR3 DNA reads TGTGCCAGCAGCTTAGATCTTTTAGCGGGGGGTCTAGCCAAAAACATTCAGTACTTC. Its protein is CASSLDLLAGGLAKNIQYF. This rearrangement joins TRBV11-2 to TRBJ2-4; 10 nucleotides agree with TRBD2. CDR1 is SGHAT and CDR2 is FQNNGV in the germline V gene. Trimming took 0 bases from V and 0 from J; bases not matched to a gene: 8. CDR3 length: 19 amino acids.

This rearrangement joins TRBV15 to TRBJ1-2; possible D gene TRBD1, 5 bases. CDR3 length equals 13 residues. Germline V gives CDR1 LNHNV, CDR2 YYDKDF (reference sequence). With 5 bases removed from V and 7 bases from J, the gap between germline ends came to 14 bases. CDR3 nucleotide sequence: TGTGCCACCAGCGGGGACTGGAGGGGTGGCTACACCTTC. This gives the protein CATSGDWRGGYTF.

The rearrangement uses TRBV27 and TRBJ2-3, with D perhaps TRBD1 or TRBD2 (8 bases each). The V end lost 6 bases, the J end lost 8 bases, and 18 bases lay between the germline ends. The CDR3 totals 14 residues. In germline, CDR1 is MNHEY, CDR2 SMNVEV (reference sequence). The chain's CDR3 is CASSFTSGQGTQYF. CDR3 DNA sequence: TGTGCCAGCAGCTTTACTAGCGGACAGGGTACGCAGTATTTT.

This clonotype was counted a few times. The V and J genes are TRBV7-2 and TRBJ2-4; D remains unclear. The assigned J gene may be wrong: the sequence end matches TRBJ2-7 better. CDR1 is SGHTA, CDR2 FQGNSA, per germline. The CDR3 is made up of 11 amino acids. In DNA, the CDR3 is TGTGCCAGCACCCCAGGCTACGAGCAGTACTTC. This encodes CASTPGYEQYF.

At least ten counts were recorded for this clonotype. Just one base apart from a much larger clone, this may be a read error. The CDR3 sequence is CASSKQGGPYEQFF. In nucleotides, the CDR3 is TGTGCCAGCAGCAAACAGGGAGGGCCCTACGAGCAGTTCTTC. The chain recombines TRBV7-3 with TRBJ2-7, with a tentative D call TRBD2 (7 bases). Near its end, the DNA agrees better with TRBJ2-1, so the J call may be wrong. The CDR3 loop spans 14 amino acids. Looked up from germline, CDR1 is SGHTA and CDR2 is FQGTGA.

In regard to this clonotype: Since no conserved phenylalanine or tryptophan closes the CDR3, a read error is the likely cause. Because the CDR3's place on the DNA is in doubt, the DNA is left out and the CDR3 is given as listed by TCRdb. V gene TRBV6-1 combines with J gene TRBJ2-6; the table names TRBD2, a call not compared with the DNA. The CDR3 region is 17 residues in length, termini included. From germline, CDR1 is MNHNS and CDR2 SASEGT. The CDR3 sequence is CASSYRTSGSNEQFFGA.

This clonotype has just a few counts. The chain recombines TRBV7-8 with TRBJ2-5, with 12 bases matching TRBD2. V lost 2 bases, J lost 5 bases, and 9 bases stayed unmatched. This CDR3 comprises 17 residues. The V gene's germline CDR1 is SGHVS and CDR2 FQNEAQ. The CDR3 DNA is TGTGCCAGCAGCTTAAGGTCTAGCGGGAGGGCCTGGGAGACCCAGTACTTC. It specifies CASSLRSSGRAWETQYF. Looking up the rest from reference TRBV7-8 and TRBJ2-5 gives the full variable domain: GAGVSQSPRYKVAKRGQDVALRCDPISGHVSLFWYQQALGQGPEFLTYFQNEAQLDKSGLPSDRFFAERPEGSVSTLKIQRTQQEDSAVYLCASSLRSSGRAWETQYFGPGTRLLVL.

This clonotype has just one count. V is TRBV7-9 and J is TRBJ2-3; 8 bases map to TRBD2. With the DNA end fitting TRBJ2-7 better, the J assignment may be wrong. Germline V gene data show CDR1 as SEHNR and CDR2 as FQNEAQ (reference sequence). The CDR3 extends over 15 amino acids. The CDR3 bases are TGTGCCAGCAGCCCCAAGGGCGGGAGGTTCTCCGAGCAGTACTTC. Protein sequence: CASSPKGGRFSEQYF.

This clonotype has at least ten counts. V gene TRBV28 combines with J gene TRBJ2-2, with 7 bases identical to TRBD1. After removal of 5 bases from V and 2 bases from J, the junction contained 26 bases not matched to a gene. Germline loops: CDR1 MDHEN, CDR2 SYDVKM. The CDR3 has 22 amino acids. The chain's CDR3 is CASSRPYFKTGPSRINTGELFF. CDR3 nucleotides: TGTGCCAGCAGTCGACCCTACTTTAAGACAGGGCCCTCACGTATAAACACCGGGGAGCTGTTTTTT.